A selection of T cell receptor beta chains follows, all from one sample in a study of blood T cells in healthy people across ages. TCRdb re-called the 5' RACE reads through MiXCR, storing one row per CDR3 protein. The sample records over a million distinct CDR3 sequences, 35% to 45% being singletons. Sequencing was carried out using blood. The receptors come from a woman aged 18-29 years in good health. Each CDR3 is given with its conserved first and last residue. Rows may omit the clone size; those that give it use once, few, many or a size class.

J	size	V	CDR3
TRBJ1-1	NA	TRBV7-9	CATGRAMNTQAFF
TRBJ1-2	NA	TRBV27	CASSRYPHRETNYGYTF
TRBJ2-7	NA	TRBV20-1	CSTYTSYYNEQYF
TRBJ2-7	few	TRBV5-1	CASSTYRGMRYEQYF
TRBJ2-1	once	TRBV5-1	CAGSSGTGDYNEQFF
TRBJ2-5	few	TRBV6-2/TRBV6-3	CASSSRVPETQYF
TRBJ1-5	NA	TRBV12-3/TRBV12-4	CASGSINQPQHF
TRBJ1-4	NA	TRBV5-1	CASSLEFLGDRVNEKLFF
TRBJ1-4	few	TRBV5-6	CASSLEPVGPEKLFF
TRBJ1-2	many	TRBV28	CAASVRYGYTF
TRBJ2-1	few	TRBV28	CASSPRGNRPYNEQFF
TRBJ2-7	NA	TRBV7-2	CASSAYTSYEQYF
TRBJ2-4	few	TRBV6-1	CASSETIYNEQYF
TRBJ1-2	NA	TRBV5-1	CASSSGDSISGYTF
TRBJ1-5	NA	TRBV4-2	CASSQMGQGAQQPQHF
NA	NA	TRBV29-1	CSVAGLGGYEQYF
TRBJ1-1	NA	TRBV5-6	CASSPTETLAAEAFF
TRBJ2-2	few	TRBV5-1	CASSLSQGYTGELFF
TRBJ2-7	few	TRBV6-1	CASSPWNRGLSYEQYF
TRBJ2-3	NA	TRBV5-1	CASSFTSGRGGTDTQYF
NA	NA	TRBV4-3	CASSQDGGTGTYEQYF
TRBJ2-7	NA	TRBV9	CASSRTSGQHNEQYF
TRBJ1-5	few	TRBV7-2	CASRQTGGNQPQHF
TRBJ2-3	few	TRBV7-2	CASSTRTGTSTDTQYF
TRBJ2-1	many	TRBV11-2	CASSLATSGGYNEQFF
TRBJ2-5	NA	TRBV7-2	CASSLAYRERETQYF
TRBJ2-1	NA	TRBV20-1	CSARDARAGNEQFF
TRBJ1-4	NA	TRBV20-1	CSARDRGGPTNEKLFF
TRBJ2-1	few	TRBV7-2	CASSYSLPGNEQFF
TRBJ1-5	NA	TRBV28	CASSQDSLNQPQHF
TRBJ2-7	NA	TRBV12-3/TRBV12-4	CAINQGSYNEQYF
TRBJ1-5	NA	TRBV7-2	CASSHLGGTGGLQPQHF
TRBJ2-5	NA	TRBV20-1	CSAPASGRYEETQYF
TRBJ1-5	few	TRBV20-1	CSASWGGSNQPQHF
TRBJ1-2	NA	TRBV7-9	CASSYLGDRNYGYTF
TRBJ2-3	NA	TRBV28	CASNPSGSGTDTQYF
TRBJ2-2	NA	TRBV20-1	CSARGQNTGELFF
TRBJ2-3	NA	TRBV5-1	CASNDGQGGRDTQYF
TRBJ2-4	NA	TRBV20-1	CSASAGLKGSIQYF
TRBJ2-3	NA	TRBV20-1	CSAPDSFLAADTQYF
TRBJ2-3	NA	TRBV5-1	CASSLLADPTDTQYF
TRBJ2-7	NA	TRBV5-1	CASSLSGYLYYEQYF
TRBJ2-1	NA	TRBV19	CASSIRPGYNEQFF